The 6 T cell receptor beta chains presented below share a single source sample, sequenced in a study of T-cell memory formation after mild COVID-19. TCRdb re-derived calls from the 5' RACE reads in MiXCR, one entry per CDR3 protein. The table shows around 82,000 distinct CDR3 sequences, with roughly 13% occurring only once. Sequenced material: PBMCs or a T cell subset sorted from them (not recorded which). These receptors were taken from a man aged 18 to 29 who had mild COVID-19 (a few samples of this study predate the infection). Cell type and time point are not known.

DNA for the CDR3: TGTGCCAGCAGTGCCTACACCGGGGAGCTGTTTTTT. This encodes CASSAYTGELFF. V and J are TRBV28 and TRBJ2-2; D is undetermined. The ends were cut back, 5 bases at V and 3 bases at J, with 4 bases in the middle. The germline gives CDR1 MDHEN, CDR2 SYDVKM. This CDR3 region has 12 residues.

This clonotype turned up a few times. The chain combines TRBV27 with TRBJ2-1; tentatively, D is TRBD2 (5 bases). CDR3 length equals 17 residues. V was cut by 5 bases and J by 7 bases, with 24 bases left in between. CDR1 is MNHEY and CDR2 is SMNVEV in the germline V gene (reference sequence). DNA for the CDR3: TGTGCCAGCAGTGGCTTAGGCCCGGCGACGGGATCGAATGAGCAGTTCTTC. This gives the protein CASSGLGPATGSNEQFF.

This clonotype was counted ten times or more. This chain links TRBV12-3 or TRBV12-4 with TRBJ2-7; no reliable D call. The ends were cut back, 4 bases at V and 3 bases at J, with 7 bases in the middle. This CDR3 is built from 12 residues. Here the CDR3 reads CASSYNIYEQYF. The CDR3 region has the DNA TGTGCCAGCAGTTATAATATCTACGAGCAGTACTTC.

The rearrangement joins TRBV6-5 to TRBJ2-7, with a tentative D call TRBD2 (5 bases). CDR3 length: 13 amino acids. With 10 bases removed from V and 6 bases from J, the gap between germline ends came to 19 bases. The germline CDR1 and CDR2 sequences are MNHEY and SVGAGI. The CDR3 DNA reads TGTGCCACACAGACGGGGATCTTCGGCGAGCAGTACTTC. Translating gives CATQTGIFGEQYF.

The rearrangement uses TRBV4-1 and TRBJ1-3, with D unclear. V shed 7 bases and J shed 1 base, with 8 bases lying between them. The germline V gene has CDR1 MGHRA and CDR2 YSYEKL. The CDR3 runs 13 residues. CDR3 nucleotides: TGCGCCAGCACACCTAGGTCTGGAAACACCATATATTTT. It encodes CASTPRSGNTIYF.

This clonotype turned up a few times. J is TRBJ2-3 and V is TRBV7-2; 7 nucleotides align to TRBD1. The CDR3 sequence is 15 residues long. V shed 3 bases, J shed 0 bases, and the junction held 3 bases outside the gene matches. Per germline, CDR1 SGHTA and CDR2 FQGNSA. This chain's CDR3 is CASSFGQDSTDTQYF. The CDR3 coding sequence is TGTGCCAGCAGCTTTGGACAGGACAGCACAGATACGCAGTATTTT.